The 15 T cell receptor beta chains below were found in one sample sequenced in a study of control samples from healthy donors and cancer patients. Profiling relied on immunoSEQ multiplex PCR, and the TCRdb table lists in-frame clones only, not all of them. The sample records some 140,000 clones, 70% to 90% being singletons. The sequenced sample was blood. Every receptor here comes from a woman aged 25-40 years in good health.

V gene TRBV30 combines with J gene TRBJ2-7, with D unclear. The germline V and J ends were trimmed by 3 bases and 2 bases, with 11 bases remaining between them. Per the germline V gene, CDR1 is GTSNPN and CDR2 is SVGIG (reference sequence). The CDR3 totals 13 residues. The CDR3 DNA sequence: TGTGCCTGGAGATGGGGTAGGACCTACGAGCAGTACTTC. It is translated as CAWRWGRTYEQYF. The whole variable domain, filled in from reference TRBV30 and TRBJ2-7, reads SQTIHQWPATLVQPVGSPLSLECTVEGTSNPNLYWYRQAAGRGLQLLFYSVGIGQISSEVPQNLSASRPQDRQFILSSKKLLLSDSGFYLCAWRWGRTYEQYFGPGTRLTVT.

CDR3 sequence: CASSPPTDRVSYNEQFF. DNA of the CDR3: TGTGCCAGCAGCCCCCCTACCGACAGGGTCTCCTACAATGAGCAGTTCTTC. J is TRBJ2-1 and V is TRBV7-9; 7 bases agree with TRBD1. Germline V gene data show CDR1 as SEHNR and CDR2 as FQNEAQ (reference sequence). Trimming cost V 5 bases and J 0 bases; bases outside gene matches: 10. The length of the CDR3 is 17 residues.

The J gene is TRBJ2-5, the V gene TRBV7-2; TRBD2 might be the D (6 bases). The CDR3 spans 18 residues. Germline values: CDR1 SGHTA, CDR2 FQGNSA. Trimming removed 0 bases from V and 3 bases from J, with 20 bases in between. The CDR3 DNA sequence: TGTGCCAGCAGCTTAGCTTCCAGCGGGCCTCGATGGGAAGAGACCCAGTACTTC. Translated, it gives CASSLASSGPRWEETQYF.

CDR3 sequence reads: CASSHPASSSLYEQYF. CDR3 DNA sequence: TGTGCCAGCAGCCACCCGGCAAGTAGTAGTCTCTACGAGCAGTACTTC. The chain joins TRBV7-8 to TRBJ2-7, with D unresolved. There are 16 residues in the CDR3. The germline V and J ends were trimmed by 5 bases and 3 bases, with 20 bases remaining between them. The germline V gene encodes CDR1 SGHVS and CDR2 FQNEAQ.

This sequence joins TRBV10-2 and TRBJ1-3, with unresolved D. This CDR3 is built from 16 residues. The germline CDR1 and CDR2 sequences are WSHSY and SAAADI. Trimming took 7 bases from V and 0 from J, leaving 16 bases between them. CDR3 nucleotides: TGCGCCAGCACCCAGATCGGACCTAGCTCTGGAAACACCATATATTTT. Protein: CASTQIGPSSGNTIYF.

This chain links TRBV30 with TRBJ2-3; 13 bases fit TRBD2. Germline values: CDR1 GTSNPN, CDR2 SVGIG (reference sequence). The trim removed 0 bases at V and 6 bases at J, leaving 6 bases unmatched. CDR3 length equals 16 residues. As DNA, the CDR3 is TGTGCCTGGAGTGTACGACTAGCGGGAGGTCGGGATACGCAGTATTTT. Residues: CAWSVRLAGGRDTQYF. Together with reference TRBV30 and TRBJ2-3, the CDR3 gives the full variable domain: SQTIHQWPATLVQPVGSPLSLECTVEGTSNPNLYWYRQAAGRGLQLLFYSVGIGQISSEVPQNLSASRPQDRQFILSSKKLLLSDSGFYLCAWSVRLAGGRDTQYFGPGTRLTVL.

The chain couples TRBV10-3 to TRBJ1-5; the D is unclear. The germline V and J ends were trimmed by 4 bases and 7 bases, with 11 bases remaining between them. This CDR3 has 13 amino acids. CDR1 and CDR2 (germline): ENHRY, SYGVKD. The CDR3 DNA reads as TGTGCCATCAGTGCGGGGTTGGACCAGCCCCAGCATTTT. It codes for CAISAGLDQPQHF.

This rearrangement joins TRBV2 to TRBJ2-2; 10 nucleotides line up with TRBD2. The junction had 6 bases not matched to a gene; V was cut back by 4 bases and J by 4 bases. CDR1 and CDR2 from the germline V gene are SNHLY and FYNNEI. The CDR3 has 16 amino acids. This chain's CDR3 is CASSVILAGATGELFF. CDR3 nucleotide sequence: TGTGCCAGCAGTGTTATTCTAGCGGGGGCCACCGGGGAGCTGTTTTTT.

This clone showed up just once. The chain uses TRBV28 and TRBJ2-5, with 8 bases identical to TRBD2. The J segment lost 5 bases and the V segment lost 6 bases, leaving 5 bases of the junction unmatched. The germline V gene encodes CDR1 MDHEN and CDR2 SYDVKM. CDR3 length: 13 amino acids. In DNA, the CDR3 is TGTGCCAGCAGATTAGCGGGAATTGAGACCCAGTACTTC. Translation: CASRLAGIETQYF.

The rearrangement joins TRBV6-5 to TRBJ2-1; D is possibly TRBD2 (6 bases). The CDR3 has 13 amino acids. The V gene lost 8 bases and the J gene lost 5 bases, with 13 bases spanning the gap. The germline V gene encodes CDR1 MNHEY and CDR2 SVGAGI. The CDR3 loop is CASRAGGNNEQFF. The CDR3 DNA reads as TGTGCCAGCCGGGCCGGGGGAAACAATGAGCAGTTCTTC.

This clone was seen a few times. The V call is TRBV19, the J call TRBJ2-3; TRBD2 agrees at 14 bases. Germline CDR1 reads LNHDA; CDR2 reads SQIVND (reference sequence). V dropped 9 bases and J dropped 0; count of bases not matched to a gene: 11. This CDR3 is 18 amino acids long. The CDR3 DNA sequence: TGTGCCAGCACCGGGACTAGCGGGGGTCACCCTAGCACAGATACGCAGTATTTT. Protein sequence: CASTGTSGGHPSTDTQYF.

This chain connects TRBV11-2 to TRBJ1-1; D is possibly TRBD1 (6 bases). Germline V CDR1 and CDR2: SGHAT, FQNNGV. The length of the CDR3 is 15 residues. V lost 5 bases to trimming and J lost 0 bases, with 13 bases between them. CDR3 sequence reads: CASSLRGQMNTEAFF. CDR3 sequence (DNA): TGTGCCAGCAGCCTTCGGGGACAAATGAACACTGAAGCTTTCTTT.

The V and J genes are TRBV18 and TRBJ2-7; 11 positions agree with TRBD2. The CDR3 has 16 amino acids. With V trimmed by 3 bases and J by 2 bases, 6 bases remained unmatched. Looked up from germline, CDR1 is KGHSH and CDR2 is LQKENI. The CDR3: CASSPPPSGRTYEQYF. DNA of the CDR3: TGTGCCAGCTCACCTCCCCCTAGCGGGAGGACCTACGAGCAGTACTTC.

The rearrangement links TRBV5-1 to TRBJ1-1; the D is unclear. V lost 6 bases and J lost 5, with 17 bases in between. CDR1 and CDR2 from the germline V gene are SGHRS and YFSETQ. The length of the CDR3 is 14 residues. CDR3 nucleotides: TGCGCCAGCACCCTCGACTCAGCCAGGACTGAAGCTTTCTTT. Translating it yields CASTLDSARTEAFF.

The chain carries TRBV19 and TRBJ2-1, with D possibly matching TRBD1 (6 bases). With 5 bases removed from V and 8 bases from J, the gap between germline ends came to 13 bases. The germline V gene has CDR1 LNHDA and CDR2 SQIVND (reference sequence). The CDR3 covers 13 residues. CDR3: CASSPRPGDEQFF. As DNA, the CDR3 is TGTGCCAGTAGTCCGAGACCAGGGGATGAGCAGTTCTTC.